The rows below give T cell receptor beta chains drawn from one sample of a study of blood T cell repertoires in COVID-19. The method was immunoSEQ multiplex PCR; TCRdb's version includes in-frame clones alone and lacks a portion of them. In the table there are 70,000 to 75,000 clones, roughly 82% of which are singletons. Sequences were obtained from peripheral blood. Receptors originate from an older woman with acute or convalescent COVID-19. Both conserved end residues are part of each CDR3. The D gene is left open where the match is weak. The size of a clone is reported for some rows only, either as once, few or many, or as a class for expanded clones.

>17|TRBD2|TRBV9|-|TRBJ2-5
TGTGCCAGCAGCGTTGGAGCGGGGGGCCCTCGACAAGAGACCCAGTACTTC
CASSVGAGGPRQETQYF
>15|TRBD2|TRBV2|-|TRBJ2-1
TGTGCCAGCACCGATTTGGGGGGGAAAAACAATGAGCAGTTCTTC
CASTDLGGKNNEQFF
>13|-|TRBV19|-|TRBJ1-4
TGTGCCAGTACGGGGACATCAGATGAAAAACTGTTTTTT
CASTGTSDEKLFF
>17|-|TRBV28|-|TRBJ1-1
TGTGCCAGCAGTTTTAAGGCAGGGTCGGTCGGCGGAGCTGAAGCTTTCTTT
CASSFKAGSVGGAEAFF
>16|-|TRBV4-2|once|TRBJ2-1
TGTGCCAGCAGCCAAGGGACCCAAGGGAGGATCGATGAGCAGTTCTTC
CASSQGTQGRIDEQFF
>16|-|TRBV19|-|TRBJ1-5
TGTGCCAGTAGGAATTGGACAGCGATAAGCAATCAGCCCCAGCATTTT
CASRNWTAISNQPQHF
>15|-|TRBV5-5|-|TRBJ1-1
TGTGCCAGCAGCTTGGCTCCCTCGAGCTACACTGAAGCTTTCTTT
CASSLAPSSYTEAFF
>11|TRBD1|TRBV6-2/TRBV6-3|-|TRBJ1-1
TGTGCCAGCAGCCAGGGGGCTGAAGCTTTCTTT
CASSQGAEAFF
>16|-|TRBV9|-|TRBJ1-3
TGTGCCAGCAGCGTACAAACTTCTTTCTCTGGAAACACCATATATTTT
CASSVQTSFSGNTIYF
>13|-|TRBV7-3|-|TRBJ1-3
TGTGCCAGCAGCTTAGGACAAGGGGACACCATATATTTT
CASSLGQGDTIYF
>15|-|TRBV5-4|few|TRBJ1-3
TGTGCCAGCAGCGGGGACGGGGGTTCTGGAAACACCATATATTTT
CASSGDGGSGNTIYF
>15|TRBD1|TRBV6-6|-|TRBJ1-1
TGTGCCAGCACCATGACAGGGAAGGAGGGCACTGAAGCTTTCTTT
CASTMTGKEGTEAFF
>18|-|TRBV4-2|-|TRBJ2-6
TGTGCCAGCAGCCAAGATAGGCAGGGCAGCTCTGGGGCCAACGTCCTGACTTTC
CASSQDRQGSSGANVLTF
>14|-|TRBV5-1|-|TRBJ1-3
TGCGCCAGCAGCTTGGTGGCAGGAGGAAACACCATATATTTT
CASSLVAGGNTIYF
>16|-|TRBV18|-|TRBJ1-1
TGTGCCAGCTCACCAGAGCTACGGGGGGCGCGAACTGAAGCTTTCTTT
CASSPELRGARTEAFF
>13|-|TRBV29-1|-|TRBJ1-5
TGCAGCGTTGGAGGGTTGGGAAATCAGCCCCAGCATTTT
CSVGGLGNQPQHF
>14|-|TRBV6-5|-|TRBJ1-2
TGTGCCAGCAGCGAGAGAACAGGGAAGGATGGCTACACCTTC
CASSERTGKDGYTF
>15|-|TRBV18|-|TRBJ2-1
TGTGCCAGCTCACCTTTAGGAGGGTCTAACAATGAGCAGTTCTTC
CASSPLGGSNNEQFF
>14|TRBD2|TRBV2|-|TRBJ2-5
TGTGCCAGCATCTACGGGAGGGCCGGAGAGACCCAGTACTTC
CASIYGRAGETQYF
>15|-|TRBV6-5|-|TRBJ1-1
TGTGCCAGCACTCCAACACAGGGAAGAGGTGAGGAGGCTTTCTTT
CASTPTQGRGEEAFF
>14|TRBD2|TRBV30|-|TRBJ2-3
TGTGCCTGGAGCGGCAGCGGGAGGGGAGATACGCAGTATTTT
CAWSGSGRGDTQYF
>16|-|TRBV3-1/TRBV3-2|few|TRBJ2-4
TGTGCCAGCAGCCCCCGACAGGAACTAGCCAAAAACATTCAGTACTTC
CASSPRQELAKNIQYF
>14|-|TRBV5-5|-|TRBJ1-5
TGTGCCAGCAGCCCGGGACACATCAATCAGCCCCAGCATTTT
CASSPGHINQPQHF
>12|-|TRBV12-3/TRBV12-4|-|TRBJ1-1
TGTGCCAGCAGTTTGGGGGCAGGAGAAGCTTTCTTT
CASSLGAGEAFF
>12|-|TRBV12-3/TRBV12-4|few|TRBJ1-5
TGTGCCAGCAGCCTCTTCCTTCAGCCCCAGCATTTT
CASSLFLQPQHF
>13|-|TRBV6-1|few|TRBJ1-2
TGTGCCAGCAGTGAAGTGTCAGGCTATGGCTACACCTTC
CASSEVSGYGYTF
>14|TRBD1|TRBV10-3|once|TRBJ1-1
TGTGCCATCAGGAGGACAGGGGATAACACTGAAGCTTTCTTT
CAIRRTGDNTEAFF
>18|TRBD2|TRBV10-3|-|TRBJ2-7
TGTGCCATCAGTGACCCCGGGACTAGCGGGCGGATATCCTACGAGCAGTACTTC
CAISDPGTSGRISYEQYF
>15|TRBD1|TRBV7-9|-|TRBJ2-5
TGTGCCAGCAGCCCTGGACAGGGGGCTCGAGAGACCCAGTACTTC
CASSPGQGARETQYF
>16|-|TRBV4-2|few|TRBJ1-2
TGTGCCAGCAGCCAAGAAGGGACGGGAGGTTACTATGGCTACACCTTC
CASSQEGTGGYYGYTF
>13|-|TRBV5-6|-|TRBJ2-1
TGTGCCAGCAGCCTGGTCGGAGGGGATGAGCAGTTCTTC
CASSLVGGDEQFF
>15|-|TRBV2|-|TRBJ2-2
TGTGCCAGCAGGGAGGGGACGCCCGGGGCCGGGGAGCTGTTTTTT
CASREGTPGAGELFF
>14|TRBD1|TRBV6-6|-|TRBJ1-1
TGTGCCAGCACGACAGGGATGTTGGGGACTGAAGCTTTCTTT
CASTTGMLGTEAFF
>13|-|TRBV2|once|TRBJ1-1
TGTGCCAGCCAGGTTTTGGGGAACACTGAAGCTTTCTTT
CASQVLGNTEAFF
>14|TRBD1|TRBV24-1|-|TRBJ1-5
TGTGCCACCAGTGACGGACAGGGTTTGGAGCCCCAGCATTTT
CATSDGQGLEPQHF
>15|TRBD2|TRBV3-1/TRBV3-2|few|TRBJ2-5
TGTGCCAGCAGCCCGACTAGCGGGAGAGCAGAGACCCAGTACTTC
CASSPTSGRAETQYF
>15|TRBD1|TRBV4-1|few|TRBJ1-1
TGCGCCAGCAGCCAAGATGCAGGGGGAAACACTGAAGCTTTCTTT
CASSQDAGGNTEAFF